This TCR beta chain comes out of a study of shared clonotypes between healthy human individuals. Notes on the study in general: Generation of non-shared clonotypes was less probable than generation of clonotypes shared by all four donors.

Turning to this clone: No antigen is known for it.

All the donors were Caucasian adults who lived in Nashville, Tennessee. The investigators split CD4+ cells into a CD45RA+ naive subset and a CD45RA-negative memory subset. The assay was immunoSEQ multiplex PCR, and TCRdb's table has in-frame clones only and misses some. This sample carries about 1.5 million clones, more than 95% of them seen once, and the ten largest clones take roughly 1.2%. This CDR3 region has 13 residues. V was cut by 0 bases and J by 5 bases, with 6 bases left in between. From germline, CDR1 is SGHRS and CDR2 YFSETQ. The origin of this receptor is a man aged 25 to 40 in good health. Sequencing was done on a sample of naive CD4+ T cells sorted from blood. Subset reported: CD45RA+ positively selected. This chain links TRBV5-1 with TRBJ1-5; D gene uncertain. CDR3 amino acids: CASSLGVDQPQHF. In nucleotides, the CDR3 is TGCGCCAGCAGCTTGGGGGTGGATCAGCCCCAGCATTTT.